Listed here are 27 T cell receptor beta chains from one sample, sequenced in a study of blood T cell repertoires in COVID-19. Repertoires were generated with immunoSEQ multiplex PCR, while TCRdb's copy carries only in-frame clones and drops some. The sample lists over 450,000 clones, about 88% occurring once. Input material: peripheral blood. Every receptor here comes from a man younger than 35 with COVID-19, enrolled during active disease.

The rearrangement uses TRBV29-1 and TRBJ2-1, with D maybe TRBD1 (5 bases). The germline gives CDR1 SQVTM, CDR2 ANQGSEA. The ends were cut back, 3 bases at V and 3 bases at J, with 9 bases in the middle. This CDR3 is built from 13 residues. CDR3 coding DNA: TGCAGCGTTGATCGGCAGGGCTACAATGAGCAGTTCTTC. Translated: CSVDRQGYNEQFF.

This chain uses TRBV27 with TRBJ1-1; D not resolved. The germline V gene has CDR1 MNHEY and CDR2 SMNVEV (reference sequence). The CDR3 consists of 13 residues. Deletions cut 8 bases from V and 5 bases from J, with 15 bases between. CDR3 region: CASSREEGTEAFF. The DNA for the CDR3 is TGTGCCAGCTCTCGGGAGGAAGGTACTGAAGCTTTCTTT.

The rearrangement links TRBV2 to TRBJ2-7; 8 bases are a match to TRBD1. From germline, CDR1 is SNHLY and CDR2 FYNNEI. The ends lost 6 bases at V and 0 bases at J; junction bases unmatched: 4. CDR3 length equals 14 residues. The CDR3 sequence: CASRNGQGSYEQYF. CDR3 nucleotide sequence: TGTGCCAGCAGAAACGGACAGGGCTCCTACGAGCAGTACTTC.

In nucleotides, the CDR3 is TGTGCCAGCAGGAGAGCGGGGGGGAACACCGGGGAGCTGTTTTTT. This encodes CASRRAGGNTGELFF. The chain employs TRBV2 and TRBJ2-2, with TRBD2 matching over 9 bases. The CDR3 contains 15 residues. J was trimmed by 1 base and V by 6 bases; bases with no gene match: 3. Germline V gene data show CDR1 as SNHLY and CDR2 as FYNNEI.

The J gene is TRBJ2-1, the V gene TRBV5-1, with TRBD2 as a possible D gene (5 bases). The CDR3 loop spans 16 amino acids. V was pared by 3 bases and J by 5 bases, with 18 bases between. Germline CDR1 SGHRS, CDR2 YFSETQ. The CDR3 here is CASSWRASRVNNEQFF. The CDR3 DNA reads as TGCGCCAGCAGCTGGAGAGCTAGCCGCGTAAACAATGAGCAGTTCTTC.

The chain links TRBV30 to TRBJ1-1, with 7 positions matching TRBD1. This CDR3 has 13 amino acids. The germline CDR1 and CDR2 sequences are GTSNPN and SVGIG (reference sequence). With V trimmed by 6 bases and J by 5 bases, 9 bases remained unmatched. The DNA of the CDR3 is TGTGCCTGTCATCCAGGGGGTAGGACTGAAGCTTTCTTT. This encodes CACHPGGRTEAFF.

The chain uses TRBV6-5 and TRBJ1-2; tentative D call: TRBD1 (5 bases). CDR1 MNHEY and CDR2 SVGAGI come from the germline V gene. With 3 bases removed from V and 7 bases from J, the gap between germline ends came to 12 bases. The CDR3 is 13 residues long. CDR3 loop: CASSYGQGGGYTF. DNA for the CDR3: TGTGCCAGCAGTTATGGCCAGGGTGGTGGCTACACCTTC.

Here the CDR3 reads CASNTREFNTEAFF. CDR3 DNA sequence: TGTGCCAGCAATACACGGGAATTTAACACTGAAGCTTTCTTT. This chain connects TRBV7-9 to TRBJ1-1; the D is unclear. The CDR3 spans 14 residues. Germline CDR1 SEHNR, CDR2 FQNEAQ (reference sequence). Trimming shortened V by 7 bases and J by 2 bases, and 14 bases separated the two germline ends.

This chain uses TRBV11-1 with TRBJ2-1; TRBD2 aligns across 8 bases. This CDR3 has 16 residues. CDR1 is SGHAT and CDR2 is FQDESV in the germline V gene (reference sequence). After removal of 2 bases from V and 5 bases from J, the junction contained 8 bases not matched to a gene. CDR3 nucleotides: TGTGCCAGCAGCTTAACTCGGACTAGCAGAGACAATGAGCAGTTCTTC. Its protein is CASSLTRTSRDNEQFF.

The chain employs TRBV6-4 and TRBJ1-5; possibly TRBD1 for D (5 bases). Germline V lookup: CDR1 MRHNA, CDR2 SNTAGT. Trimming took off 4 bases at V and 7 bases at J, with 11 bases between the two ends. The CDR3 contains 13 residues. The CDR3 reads CASSAQGGQPQHF. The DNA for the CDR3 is TGTGCCAGCAGTGCGCAGGGTGGACAGCCCCAGCATTTT.

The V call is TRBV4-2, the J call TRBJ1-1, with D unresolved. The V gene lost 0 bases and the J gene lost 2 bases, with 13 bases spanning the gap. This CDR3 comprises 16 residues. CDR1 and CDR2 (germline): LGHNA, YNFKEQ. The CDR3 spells CASSQEGRTINTEAFF. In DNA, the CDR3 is TGTGCCAGCAGCCAAGAAGGGAGAACCATTAACACTGAAGCTTTCTTT.

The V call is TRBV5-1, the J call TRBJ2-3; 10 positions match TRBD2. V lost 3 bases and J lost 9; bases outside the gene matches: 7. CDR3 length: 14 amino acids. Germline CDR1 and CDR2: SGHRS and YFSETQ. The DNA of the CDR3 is TGCGCCAGCAGCTCTGGGACTAGCGACCCAACGCAGTATTTT. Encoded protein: CASSSGTSDPTQYF.

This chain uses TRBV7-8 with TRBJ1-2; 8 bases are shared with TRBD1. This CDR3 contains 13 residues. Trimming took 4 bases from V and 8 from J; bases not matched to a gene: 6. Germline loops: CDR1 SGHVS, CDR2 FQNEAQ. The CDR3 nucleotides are TGTGCCAGCAGCTATGACAGGGGCGGGGGCTACACCTTC. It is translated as CASSYDRGGGYTF.

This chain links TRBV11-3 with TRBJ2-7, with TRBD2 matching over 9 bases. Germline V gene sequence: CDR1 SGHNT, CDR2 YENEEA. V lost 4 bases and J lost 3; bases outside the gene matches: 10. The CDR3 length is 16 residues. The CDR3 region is CASSSPWLAGHYEQYF. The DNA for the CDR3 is TGTGCCAGCAGCTCCCCCTGGCTAGCGGGGCACTACGAGCAGTACTTC. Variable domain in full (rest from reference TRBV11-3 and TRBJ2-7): EAGVVQSPRYKIIEKKQPVAFWCNPISGHNTLYWYLQNLGQGPELLIRYENEEAVDDSQLPKDRFSAERLKGVDSTLKIQPAELGDSAVYLCASSSPWLAGHYEQYFGPGTRLTVT.

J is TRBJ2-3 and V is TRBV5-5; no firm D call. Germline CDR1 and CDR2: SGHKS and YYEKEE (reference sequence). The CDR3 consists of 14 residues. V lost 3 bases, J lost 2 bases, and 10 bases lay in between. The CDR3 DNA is TGTGCCAGCAGCTCCCTCCGCGACACAGATACGCAGTATTTT. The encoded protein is CASSSLRDTDTQYF.

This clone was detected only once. CDR3 residues: CASGSGPQETQYF. CDR3 coding DNA: TGCGCCAGCGGCTCAGGGCCGCAAGAGACCCAGTACTTC. V and J are TRBV5-1 and TRBJ2-5, with a weak D call TRBD1 (5 bases). Germline V gene data show CDR1 as SGHRS and CDR2 as YFSETQ. The CDR3 runs to 13 residues. With 7 bases removed from V and 2 bases from J, the gap between germline ends came to 12 bases.

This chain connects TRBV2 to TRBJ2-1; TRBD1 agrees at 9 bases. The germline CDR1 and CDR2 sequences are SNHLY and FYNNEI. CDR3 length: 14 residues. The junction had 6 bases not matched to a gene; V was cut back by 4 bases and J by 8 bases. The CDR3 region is CASSVDRGAYEQFF. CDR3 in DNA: TGTGCCAGCAGTGTGGACAGGGGCGCGTATGAGCAGTTCTTC.

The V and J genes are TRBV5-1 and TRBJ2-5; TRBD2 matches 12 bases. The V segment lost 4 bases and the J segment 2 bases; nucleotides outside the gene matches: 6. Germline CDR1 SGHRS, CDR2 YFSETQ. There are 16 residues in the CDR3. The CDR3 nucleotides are TGCGCCAGCAGCGCAGAAGGGACTAGCGGGCAAGAGACCCAGTACTTC. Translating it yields CASSAEGTSGQETQYF.

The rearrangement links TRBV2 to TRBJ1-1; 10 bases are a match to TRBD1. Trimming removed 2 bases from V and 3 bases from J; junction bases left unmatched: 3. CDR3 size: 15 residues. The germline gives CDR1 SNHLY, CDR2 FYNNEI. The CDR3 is CASSESGQGYTEAFF. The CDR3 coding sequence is TGTGCCAGCAGTGAATCGGGACAGGGGTACACTGAAGCTTTCTTT.

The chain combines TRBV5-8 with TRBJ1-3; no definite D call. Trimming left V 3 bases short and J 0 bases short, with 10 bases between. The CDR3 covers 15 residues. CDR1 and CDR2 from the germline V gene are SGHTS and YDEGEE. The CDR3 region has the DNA TGTGCCAGCAGCTCCCCCCGGAGCTCTGGAAACACCATATATTTT. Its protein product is CASSSPRSSGNTIYF.

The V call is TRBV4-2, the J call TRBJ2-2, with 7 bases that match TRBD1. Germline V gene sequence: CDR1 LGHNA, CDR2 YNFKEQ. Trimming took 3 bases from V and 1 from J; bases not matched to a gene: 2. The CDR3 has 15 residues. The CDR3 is CASSQHRGNTGELFF. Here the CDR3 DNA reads TGTGCCAGCAGCCAGCACAGGGGGAACACCGGGGAGCTGTTTTTT.

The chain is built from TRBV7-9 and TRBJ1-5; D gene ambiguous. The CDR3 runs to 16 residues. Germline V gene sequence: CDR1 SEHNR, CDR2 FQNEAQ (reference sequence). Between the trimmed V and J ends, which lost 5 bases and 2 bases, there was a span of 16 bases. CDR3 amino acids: CASSADRARGNQPQHF. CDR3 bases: TGTGCCAGCAGCGCTGACCGGGCGAGGGGCAATCAGCCCCAGCATTTT. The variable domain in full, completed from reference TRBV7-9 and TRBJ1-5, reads DTGVSQNPRHKITKRGQNVTFRCDPISEHNRLYWYRQTLGQGPEFLTYFQNEAQLEKSRLLSDRFSAERPKGSFSTLEIQRTEQGDSAMYLCASSADRARGNQPQHFGDGTRLSIL.

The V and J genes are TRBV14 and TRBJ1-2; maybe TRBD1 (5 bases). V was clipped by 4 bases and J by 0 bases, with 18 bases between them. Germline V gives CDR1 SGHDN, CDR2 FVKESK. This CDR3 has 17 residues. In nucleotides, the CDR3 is TGTGCCAGCAGCCCCGAGTTTCGGGGGGAAGCTAACTATGGCTACACCTTC. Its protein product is CASSPEFRGEANYGYTF.

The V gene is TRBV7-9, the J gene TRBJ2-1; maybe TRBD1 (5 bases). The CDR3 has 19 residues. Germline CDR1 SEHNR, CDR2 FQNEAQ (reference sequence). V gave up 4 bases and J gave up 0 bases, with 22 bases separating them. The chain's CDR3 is CASSSRRGVPPVSYNEQFF. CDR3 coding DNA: TGTGCCAGCAGCTCTCGAAGGGGTGTCCCTCCTGTCTCCTACAATGAGCAGTTCTTC.

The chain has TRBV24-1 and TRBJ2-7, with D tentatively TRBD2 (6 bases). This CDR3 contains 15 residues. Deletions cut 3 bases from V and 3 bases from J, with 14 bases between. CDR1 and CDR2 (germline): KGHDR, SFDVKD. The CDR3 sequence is CATSDPATGGYEQYF. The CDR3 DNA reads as TGTGCCACCAGTGATCCCGCGACCGGGGGCTACGAGCAGTACTTC.

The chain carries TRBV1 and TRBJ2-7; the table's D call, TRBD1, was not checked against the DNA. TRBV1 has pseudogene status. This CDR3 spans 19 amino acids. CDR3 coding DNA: TGCACCAGCAGCCAACCCCTCCGACAGGGTTGGCTTGGTCAATACGAGCAGTACTTC. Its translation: CTSSQPLRQGWLGQYEQYF.

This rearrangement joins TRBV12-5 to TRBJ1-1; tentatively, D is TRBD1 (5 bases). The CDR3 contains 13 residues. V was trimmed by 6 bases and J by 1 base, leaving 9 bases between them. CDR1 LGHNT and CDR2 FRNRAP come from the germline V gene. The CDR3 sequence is CASGTDPNTEAFF. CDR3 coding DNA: TGTGCTAGTGGGACAGACCCGAACACTGAAGCTTTCTTT.